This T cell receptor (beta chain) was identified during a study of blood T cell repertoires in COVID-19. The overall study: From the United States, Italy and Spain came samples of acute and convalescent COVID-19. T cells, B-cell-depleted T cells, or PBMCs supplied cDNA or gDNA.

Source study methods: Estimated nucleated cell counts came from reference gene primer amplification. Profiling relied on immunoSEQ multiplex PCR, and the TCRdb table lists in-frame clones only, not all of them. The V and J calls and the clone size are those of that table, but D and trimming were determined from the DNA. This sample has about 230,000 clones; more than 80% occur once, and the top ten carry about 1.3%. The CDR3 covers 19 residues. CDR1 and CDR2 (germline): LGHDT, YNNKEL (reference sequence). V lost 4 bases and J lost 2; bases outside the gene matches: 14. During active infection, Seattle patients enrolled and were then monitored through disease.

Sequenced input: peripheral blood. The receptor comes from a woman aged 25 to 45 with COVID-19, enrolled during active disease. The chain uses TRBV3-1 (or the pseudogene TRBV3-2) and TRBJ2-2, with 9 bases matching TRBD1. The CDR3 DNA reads TGTGCCAGCAGCCGGGGACAGGGTTTAGACCTCTCTAACACCGGGGAGCTGTTTTTT. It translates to CASSRGQGLDLSNTGELFF.